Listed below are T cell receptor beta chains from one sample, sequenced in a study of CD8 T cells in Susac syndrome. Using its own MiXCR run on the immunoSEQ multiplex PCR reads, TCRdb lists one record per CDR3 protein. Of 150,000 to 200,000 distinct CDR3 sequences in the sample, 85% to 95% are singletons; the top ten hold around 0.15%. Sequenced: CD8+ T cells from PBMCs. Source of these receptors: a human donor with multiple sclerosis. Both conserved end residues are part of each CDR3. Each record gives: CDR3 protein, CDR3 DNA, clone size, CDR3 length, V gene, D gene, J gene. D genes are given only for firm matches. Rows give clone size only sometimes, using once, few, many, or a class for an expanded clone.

CDR3 protein: CASSGTSNYEQYF
CDR3 DNA: TGTGCCAGCAGCGGAACTAGCAACTACGAGCAGTACTTC
clone size: NA
CDR3 length: 13
V gene: TRBV9
D gene: NA
J gene: TRBJ2-7

CDR3 protein: CASSYNQGYEQYF
CDR3 DNA: TGTGCCAGCAGCTACAATCAGGGCTACGAGCAGTACTTC
clone size: NA
CDR3 length: 13
V gene: TRBV7-3
D gene: NA
J gene: TRBJ2-7

CDR3 protein: CAWDRGAGANVLTF
CDR3 DNA: TGTGCCTGGGACAGGGGGGCTGGGGCCAACGTCCTGACTTTC
clone size: NA
CDR3 length: 14
V gene: TRBV30
D gene: TRBD1
J gene: TRBJ2-6

CDR3 protein: CATRLANEQFF
CDR3 DNA: TGTGCCACCCGACTAGCAAATGAGCAGTTCTTC
clone size: NA
CDR3 length: 11
V gene: TRBV2
D gene: TRBD2
J gene: TRBJ2-1

CDR3 protein: CASSQYPGMDTQYF
CDR3 DNA: TGTGCCAGCAGCCAATACCCAGGGATGGATACGCAGTATTTT
clone size: NA
CDR3 length: 14
V gene: TRBV3-1
D gene: NA
J gene: TRBJ2-3

CDR3 protein: CASSERGGQETQYF
CDR3 DNA: TGTGCCAGCAGTGAAAGGGGCGGACAAGAGACCCAGTACTTC
clone size: NA
CDR3 length: 14
V gene: TRBV2
D gene: NA
J gene: TRBJ2-5

CDR3 protein: CSVEGQPKSSYNEQFF
CDR3 DNA: TGCAGCGTTGAAGGACAGCCCAAGAGCTCCTACAATGAGCAGTTCTTC
clone size: NA
CDR3 length: 16
V gene: TRBV29-1
D gene: NA
J gene: TRBJ2-1

CDR3 protein: CASSDDISYEQYF
CDR3 DNA: TGTGCCAGCAGTGACGACATCTCCTACGAGCAGTACTTC
clone size: NA
CDR3 length: 13
V gene: TRBV6-5
D gene: NA
J gene: TRBJ2-7

CDR3 protein: CASSNSFAETQYF
CDR3 DNA: TGTGCCAGCAGTAATAGTTTCGCAGAGACCCAGTACTTC
clone size: NA
CDR3 length: 13
V gene: TRBV27
D gene: NA
J gene: TRBJ2-5

CDR3 protein: CSVLSGQDTQYF
CDR3 DNA: TGCAGCGTCCTTTCGGGACAGGATACGCAGTATTTT
clone size: NA
CDR3 length: 12
V gene: TRBV29-1
D gene: TRBD1
J gene: TRBJ2-3

CDR3 protein: CASSWTGAVYGYTF
CDR3 DNA: TGCGCCAGCAGCTGGACAGGGGCGGTCTATGGCTACACCTTC
clone size: NA
CDR3 length: 14
V gene: TRBV5-1
D gene: TRBD1
J gene: TRBJ1-2

CDR3 protein: CSASGGDYNEQFF
CDR3 DNA: TGCAGTGCTAGCGGGGGGGATTACAATGAGCAGTTCTTC
clone size: NA
CDR3 length: 13
V gene: TRBV20-1
D gene: TRBD2
J gene: TRBJ2-1

CDR3 protein: CASSTRQQGHGYTF
CDR3 DNA: TGTGCCAGCAGCACAAGACAACAGGGCCATGGCTACACCTTC
clone size: NA
CDR3 length: 14
V gene: TRBV7-9
D gene: NA
J gene: TRBJ1-2

CDR3 protein: CASSERQRMSTEAFF
CDR3 DNA: TGTGCCAGCAGTGAACGGCAGAGGATGTCCACTGAAGCTTTCTTT
clone size: NA
CDR3 length: 15
V gene: TRBV2
D gene: NA
J gene: TRBJ1-1

CDR3 protein: CASSAARSSYNEQFF
CDR3 DNA: TGTGCCAGCAGCGCCGCTAGGAGCTCCTACAATGAGCAGTTCTTC
clone size: NA
CDR3 length: 15
V gene: TRBV7-9
D gene: NA
J gene: TRBJ2-1

CDR3 protein: CASSYRGTSEAFF
CDR3 DNA: TGTGCCAGCAGCTACAGAGGTACCTCTGAAGCTTTCTTT
clone size: NA
CDR3 length: 13
V gene: TRBV5-4
D gene: NA
J gene: TRBJ1-1

CDR3 protein: CASSPPVRGTQETQYF
CDR3 DNA: TGTGCCAGCTCACCACCGGTGCGCGGGACACAAGAGACCCAGTACTTC
clone size: NA
CDR3 length: 16
V gene: TRBV18
D gene: NA
J gene: TRBJ2-5

CDR3 protein: CASSALDNEQFF
CDR3 DNA: TGTGCCAGCAGCGCTCTAGACAATGAGCAGTTCTTC
clone size: NA
CDR3 length: 12
V gene: TRBV9
D gene: NA
J gene: TRBJ2-1

CDR3 protein: CASSGGTSVTGELFF
CDR3 DNA: TGTGCCAGCAGCGGGGGGACTAGCGTCACCGGGGAGCTGTTTTTT
clone size: NA
CDR3 length: 15
V gene: TRBV9
D gene: TRBD2
J gene: TRBJ2-2

CDR3 protein: CASSQDRTGELFF
CDR3 DNA: TGTGCCAGCAGCCAAGACCGCACCGGGGAGCTGTTTTTT
clone size: NA
CDR3 length: 13
V gene: TRBV14
D gene: NA
J gene: TRBJ2-2

CDR3 protein: CASSQAPQGSGDEQYF
CDR3 DNA: TGCGCCAGCAGCCAAGCACCTCAGGGTAGCGGAGACGAGCAGTACTTC
clone size: NA
CDR3 length: 16
V gene: TRBV4-1
D gene: NA
J gene: TRBJ2-7

CDR3 protein: CASSLSRTGQIVYGYTF
CDR3 DNA: TGTGCCAGCAGTTTATCCCGGACAGGGCAGATCGTCTATGGCTACACCTTC
clone size: NA
CDR3 length: 17
V gene: TRBV27
D gene: TRBD1
J gene: TRBJ1-2

CDR3 protein: CASSPWTSGTADTQYF
CDR3 DNA: TGTGCCAGCAGCCCATGGACTAGCGGGACCGCAGATACGCAGTATTTT
clone size: NA
CDR3 length: 16
V gene: TRBV28
D gene: TRBD2
J gene: TRBJ2-3

CDR3 protein: CSARGGLAGTEQFF
CDR3 DNA: TGCAGTGCTAGAGGTGGACTAGCGGGAACTGAGCAGTTCTTC
clone size: once
CDR3 length: 14
V gene: TRBV20-1
D gene: TRBD2
J gene: TRBJ2-1

CDR3 protein: CASSPQTGIFHEQYF
CDR3 DNA: TGTGCCAGCAGCCCCCAGACAGGGATCTTTCACGAGCAGTACTTC
clone size: NA
CDR3 length: 15
V gene: TRBV3-1
D gene: TRBD1
J gene: TRBJ2-7

CDR3 protein: CSVPGLQPNYGYTF
CDR3 DNA: TGCAGCGTCCCGGGACTCCAGCCTAACTATGGCTACACCTTC
clone size: NA
CDR3 length: 14
V gene: TRBV29-1
D gene: NA
J gene: TRBJ1-2

CDR3 protein: CASSPRWLAGSNEQFF
CDR3 DNA: TGTGCCAGCAGCCCCCGGTGGCTAGCGGGATCCAATGAGCAGTTCTTC
clone size: NA
CDR3 length: 16
V gene: TRBV3-1
D gene: TRBD2
J gene: TRBJ2-1

CDR3 protein: CASSLAAKREQYF
CDR3 DNA: TGCGCCAGCAGCTTGGCCGCCAAACGCGAGCAGTACTTC
clone size: NA
CDR3 length: 13
V gene: TRBV5-1
D gene: NA
J gene: TRBJ2-7

CDR3 protein: CASSFRDRDSYEQYF
CDR3 DNA: TGTGCCAGCAGCTTCCGGGACAGGGATTCCTACGAGCAGTACTTC
clone size: NA
CDR3 length: 15
V gene: TRBV13
D gene: TRBD1
J gene: TRBJ2-7

CDR3 protein: CASSEPRGTYEQYF
CDR3 DNA: TGTGCCAGCAGTGAGCCGCGGGGGACCTACGAGCAGTACTTC
clone size: NA
CDR3 length: 14
V gene: TRBV2
D gene: TRBD2
J gene: TRBJ2-7

CDR3 protein: CASAGATADTQYF
CDR3 DNA: TGTGCCAGCGCCGGGGCTACAGCAGATACGCAGTATTTT
clone size: NA
CDR3 length: 13
V gene: TRBV9
D gene: NA
J gene: TRBJ2-3

CDR3 protein: CASSQGGLAGAYYNEQFF
CDR3 DNA: TGTGCCAGCAGCCAAGGGGGACTAGCGGGAGCGTACTACAATGAGCAGTTCTTC
clone size: NA
CDR3 length: 18
V gene: TRBV3-1
D gene: TRBD2
J gene: TRBJ2-1

CDR3 protein: CASSLSASGTGNEQFF
CDR3 DNA: TGTGCCAGCAGCTTATCGGCTAGCGGGACCGGCAATGAGCAGTTCTTC
clone size: NA
CDR3 length: 16
V gene: TRBV7-8
D gene: TRBD2
J gene: TRBJ2-1

CDR3 protein: CASSRRDTQYF
CDR3 DNA: TGTGCCAGCAGTAGACGGGACACCCAGTACTTC
clone size: NA
CDR3 length: 11
V gene: TRBV28
D gene: NA
J gene: TRBJ2-5

CDR3 protein: CASGHPWDTQYF
CDR3 DNA: TGTGCTAGTGGTCACCCTTGGGATACGCAGTATTTT
clone size: NA
CDR3 length: 12
V gene: TRBV12-5
D gene: NA
J gene: TRBJ2-3

CDR3 protein: CASSPAREDGYTF
CDR3 DNA: TGTGCCAGCAGCCCTGCCAGGGAGGATGGCTACACCTTC
clone size: NA
CDR3 length: 13
V gene: TRBV7-9
D gene: NA
J gene: TRBJ1-2

CDR3 protein: CSALAGVLSEQYF
CDR3 DNA: TGCAGTGCACTAGCGGGAGTCCTCTCCGAGCAGTACTTC
clone size: NA
CDR3 length: 13
V gene: TRBV20-1
D gene: TRBD2
J gene: TRBJ2-7

CDR3 protein: CASSAQGTSGPAASYEQYF
CDR3 DNA: TGTGCCAGCAGCGCACAAGGGACTAGCGGGCCTGCCGCATCCTACGAGCAGTACTTC
clone size: NA
CDR3 length: 19
V gene: TRBV9
D gene: TRBD2
J gene: TRBJ2-7

CDR3 protein: CASSLRLDRSDTQYF
CDR3 DNA: TGTGCCAGCAGCCTCCGACTAGATCGGTCAGATACGCAGTATTTT
clone size: NA
CDR3 length: 15
V gene: TRBV3-1
D gene: NA
J gene: TRBJ2-3